This TCR beta chain originates from a study of OX40 agonist ivuxolimab in advanced cancers. Study-wide context: Head and neck, renal cell, melanoma or hepatocellular carcinoma were the cancers that dose-escalation patients had.

The study's findings and limits: At 0.1 to 3.0 mg/kg, CD4+ and CD8+ blood T cells expanded clonally by week 6. In CD8+ T cells, expanded clones were on average more numerous than in CD4+.

Of note for this clone: Its antigen is unidentified.

Sequencing used immunoSEQ multiplex PCR; TCRdb keeps in-frame clones, though not all of them. This table has tens of thousands of clones, approximately 88% appearing once. J gave up 4 bases and V 6 bases, and 6 bases lay outside the gene matches. CDR1 and CDR2 (germline): SGDLS, YYNGEE. The CDR3 length is 14 residues. The source was CD4+ or CD8+ T cells sorted from blood, collected in a trial of the OX40 agonist ivuxolimab. The clonotype was recovered from an adult with an advanced solid tumor such as melanoma, head and neck, liver or kidney cancer. The chain recombines TRBV9 with TRBJ2-5, with 10 positions matching TRBD1. In DNA form, the CDR3 reads TGTGCCAGCAACTTAGGACAGGGGGTAGAGACCCAGTACTTC. Encoded protein: CASNLGQGVETQYF.